One and the same sample provided the 10 T cell receptor beta chains below, sequenced in a study of T cell responses to AZD1222 COVID-19 vaccine. Clones were sequenced by immunoSEQ multiplex PCR, and TCRdb holds only the in-frame ones, with some missing. The sample lists approximately 85,000 clones; around 85% were seen once. The source was peripheral blood, collected on day 0 of AZD1222 vaccination. Receptors were obtained from an adult in good health.

The chain recombines TRBV7-6 with TRBJ2-7; D is uncertain. This CDR3 comprises 12 residues. Trimming removed 5 bases from V and 2 bases from J, with 7 bases in between. Germline assignment: CDR1 SGHVS and CDR2 FNYEAQ. The CDR3 loop reads CASSADTYEQYF. CDR3 coding DNA: TGTGCCAGCAGCGCAGACACCTACGAGCAGTACTTC.

DNA of the CDR3: TGTGCCAGCAGTTTCCGGGACAGGGTGTACGCTTTCTTT. Translating gives CASSFRDRVYAFF. This sequence joins TRBV6-5 and TRBJ1-1, with TRBD1 matching 9 bases. Germline CDR1 MNHEY, CDR2 SVGAGI. The CDR3 totals 13 residues. Losses at the gene ends were 4 bases for V and 11 bases for J; bases not matched to a gene: 8.

The V call is TRBV7-9, the J call TRBJ2-1; D may correspond to TRBD1 or TRBD2 (5 bases each). The CDR3 loop spans 13 amino acids. In germline, CDR1 is SEHNR, CDR2 FQNEAQ (reference sequence). Trimming shortened V by 2 bases and J by 11 bases, and 13 bases separated the two germline ends. The CDR3 sequence is CASSLLPGPKQFF. DNA for the CDR3: TGTGCCAGCAGCTTATTGCCGGGACCAAAGCAGTTCTTC.

V and J are TRBV9 and TRBJ2-3; D tentatively fits TRBD1 or TRBD2 (5 bases each). CDR1 and CDR2 from the germline V gene are SGDLS and YYNGEE. V lost 1 base to trimming and J lost 2 bases, with 11 bases between them. The CDR3 extends over 15 amino acids. CDR3 residues: CASSVIGGFTDTQYF. The CDR3 DNA follows: TGTGCCAGCAGCGTAATTGGGGGATTCACAGATACGCAGTATTTT. Based on the CDR3 plus reference TRBV9 and TRBJ2-3, the full variable domain is DSGVTQTPKHLITATGQRVTLRCSPRSGDLSVYWYQQSLDQGLQFLIQYYNGEERAKGNILERFSAQQFPDLHSELNLSSLELGDSALYFCASSVIGGFTDTQYFGPGTRLTVL.

The chain joins TRBV19 to TRBJ1-1; D gene ambiguous. The CDR3 contains 14 residues. Trimming cost V 7 bases and J 0 bases, with 12 bases left between them. The germline gives CDR1 LNHDA, CDR2 SQIVND (reference sequence). The CDR3 is CASMEGYMNTEAFF. In DNA, the CDR3 is TGTGCCAGTATGGAGGGTTACATGAACACTGAAGCTTTCTTT.

This clone was seen just once. The chain links TRBV19 to TRBJ1-6; no reliable D call. The V end lost 3 bases, the J end lost 9 bases, and 12 bases lay between the germline ends. The CDR3 has 14 residues. Germline loops: CDR1 LNHDA, CDR2 SQIVND (reference sequence). DNA for the CDR3: TGTGCCAGTAGTATCAAAGGGTTAAGTTCACCCCTCCACTTT. It specifies CASSIKGLSSPLHF. Based on the CDR3 plus reference TRBV19 and TRBJ1-6, the full variable domain is DGGITQSPKYLFRKEGQNVTLSCEQNLNHDAMYWYRQDPGQGLRLIYYSQIVNDFQKGDIAEGYSVSREKKESFPLTVTSAQKNPTAFYLCASSIKGLSSPLHFGNGTRLTVT.

This chain links TRBV19 with TRBJ2-7; 8 bases fit TRBD2. The V gene's germline CDR1 is LNHDA and CDR2 SQIVND (reference sequence). This CDR3 has 15 amino acids. Trimming took 6 bases from V and 0 from J; bases not matched to a gene: 7. This chain's CDR3 is CASSPQGTSSYEQYF. In DNA form, the CDR3 reads TGTGCCAGTAGCCCCCAGGGGACTAGCTCCTACGAGCAGTACTTC. The whole variable domain, filled in from reference TRBV19 and TRBJ2-7, reads DGGITQSPKYLFRKEGQNVTLSCEQNLNHDAMYWYRQDPGQGLRLIYYSQIVNDFQKGDIAEGYSVSREKKESFPLTVTSAQKNPTAFYLCASSPQGTSSYEQYFGPGTRLTVT.

The chain carries TRBV7-9 and TRBJ2-3; perhaps TRBD1 as D (6 bases). Trimming pared 4 bases from V and 1 base from J, leaving 12 bases between. The CDR3 has 15 residues. Per the germline V gene, CDR1 is SEHNR and CDR2 is FQNEAQ (reference sequence). The chain's CDR3 is CASSSGTSRTDTQYF. CDR3 bases: TGTGCCAGCAGCTCCGGGACAAGCCGCACAGATACGCAGTATTTT.

This clone is a singleton in its sample. The chain uses TRBV3-1 (or the pseudogene TRBV3-2) and TRBJ2-1; 8 bases line up with TRBD2. The junction had 12 bases not matched to a gene; V was cut back by 5 bases and J by 6 bases. CDR3 size: 16 residues. CDR1 is LGHDT, CDR2 YNNKEL, per germline (reference sequence). The CDR3 DNA is TGTGCCAGCAGCGCCCCGGGTAGCGGGGCGCCCAATGAGCAGTTCTTC. This sequence encodes CASSAPGSGAPNEQFF.

V gene TRBV10-1 combines with J gene TRBJ2-7, with unresolved D. Germline values: CDR1 WNHNN, CDR2 SYGVQD (reference sequence). This CDR3 contains 12 residues. V dropped 9 bases and J dropped 4 bases, with 13 bases sitting between them. The CDR3 DNA reads as TGCGCCAGAAACCCCCTACGGTACGAGCAGTACTTC. Translating gives CARNPLRYEQYF.